This T cell receptor (beta chain) was obtained from a study of CXCR3-negative and CXCR3-positive naive CD8 T cells. Points from the study as a whole: CXCR3-negative and CXCR3-positive naive cells shared comparable TRBV-TRBJ usage, but memory cells did not.

The CDR3 covers 16 residues. Germline-derived CDR1 and CDR2 are DFQATT and SNEGSKA (reference sequence). With UMI labels, 5' RACE was used to prepare the TRB cDNA libraries. TCRdb re-called the 5' RACE reads; every CDR3 protein appears as one record, without DNA. Its table records 43,000 or so distinct CDR3 sequences. On this clonotype itself: The antigen remains unidentified.

The specimen was naive CXCR3- CD8+ T cells from blood. The subset is: CD45RO-CCR7+CD27+CD95- naive CD8+ T cells lacking CXCR3 (TNR3-). This rearrangement joins TRBV20-1 to TRBJ2-7; TCRdb picks TRBD1, but there is no DNA to check that call. The sequence derives from a human donor in good health. Some clones in this sample may be carry-over from other donors' samples. CDR3 amino acids: CSVRTDGLTDPYEQYF.